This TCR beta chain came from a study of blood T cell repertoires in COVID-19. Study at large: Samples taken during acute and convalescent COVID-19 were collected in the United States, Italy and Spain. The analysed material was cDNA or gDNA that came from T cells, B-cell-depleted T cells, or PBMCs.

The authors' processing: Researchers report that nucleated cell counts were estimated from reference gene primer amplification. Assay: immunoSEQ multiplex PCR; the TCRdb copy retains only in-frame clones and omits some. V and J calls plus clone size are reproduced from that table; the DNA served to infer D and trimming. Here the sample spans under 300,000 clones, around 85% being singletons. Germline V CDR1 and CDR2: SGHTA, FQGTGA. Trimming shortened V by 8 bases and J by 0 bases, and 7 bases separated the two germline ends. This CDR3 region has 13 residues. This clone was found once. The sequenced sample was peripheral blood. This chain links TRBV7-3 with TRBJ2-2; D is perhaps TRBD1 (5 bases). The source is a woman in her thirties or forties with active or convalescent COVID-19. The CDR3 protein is CASGHPNTGELFF. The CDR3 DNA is TGTGCCAGCGGACACCCGAACACCGGGGAGCTGTTTTTT.